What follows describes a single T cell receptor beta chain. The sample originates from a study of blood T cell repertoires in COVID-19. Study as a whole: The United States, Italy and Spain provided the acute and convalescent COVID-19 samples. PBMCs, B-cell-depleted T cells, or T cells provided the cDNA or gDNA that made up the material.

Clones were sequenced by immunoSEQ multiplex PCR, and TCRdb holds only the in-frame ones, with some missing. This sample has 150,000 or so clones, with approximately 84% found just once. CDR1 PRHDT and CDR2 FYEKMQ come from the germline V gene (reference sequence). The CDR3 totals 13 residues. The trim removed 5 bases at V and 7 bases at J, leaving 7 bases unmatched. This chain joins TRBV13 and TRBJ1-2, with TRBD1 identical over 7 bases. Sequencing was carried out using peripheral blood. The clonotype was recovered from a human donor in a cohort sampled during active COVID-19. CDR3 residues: CASSPGGLGGYTF. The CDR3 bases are TGTGCCAGCAGCCCAGGGGGGTTGGGTGGCTACACCTTC. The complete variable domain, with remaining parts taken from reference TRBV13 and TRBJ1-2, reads AAGVIQSPRHLIKEKRETATLKCYPIPRHDTVYWYQQGPGQDPQFLISFYEKMQSDKGSIPDRFSAQQFSDYHSELNMSSLELGDSALYFCASSPGGLGGYTFGSGTRLTVV.